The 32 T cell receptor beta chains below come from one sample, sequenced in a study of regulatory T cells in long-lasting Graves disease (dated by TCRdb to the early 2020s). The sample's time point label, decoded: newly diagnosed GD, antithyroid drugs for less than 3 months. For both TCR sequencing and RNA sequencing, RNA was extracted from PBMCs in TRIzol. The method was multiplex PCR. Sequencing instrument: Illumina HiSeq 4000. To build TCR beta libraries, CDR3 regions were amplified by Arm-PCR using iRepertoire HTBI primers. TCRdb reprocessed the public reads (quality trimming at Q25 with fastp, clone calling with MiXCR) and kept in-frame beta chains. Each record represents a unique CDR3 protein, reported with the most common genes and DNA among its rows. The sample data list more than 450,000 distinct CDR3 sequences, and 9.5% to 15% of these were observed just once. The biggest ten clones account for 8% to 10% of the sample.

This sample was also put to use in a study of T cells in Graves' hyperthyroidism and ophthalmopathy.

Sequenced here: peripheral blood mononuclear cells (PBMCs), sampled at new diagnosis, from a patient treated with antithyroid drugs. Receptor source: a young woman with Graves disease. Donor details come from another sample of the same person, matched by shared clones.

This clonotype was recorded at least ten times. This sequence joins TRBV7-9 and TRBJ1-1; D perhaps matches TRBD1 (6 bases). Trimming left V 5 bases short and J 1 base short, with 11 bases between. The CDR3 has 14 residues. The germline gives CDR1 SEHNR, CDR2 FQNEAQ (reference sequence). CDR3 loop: CASSATGSNTEAFF. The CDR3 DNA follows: TGTGCCAGCAGCGCTACAGGGTCGAACACTGAAGCTTTCTTT.

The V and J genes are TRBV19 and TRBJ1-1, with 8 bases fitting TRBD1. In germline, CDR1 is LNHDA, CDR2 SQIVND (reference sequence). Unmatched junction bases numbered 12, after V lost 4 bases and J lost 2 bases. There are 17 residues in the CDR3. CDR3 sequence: CASSTPRGQGFNTEAFF. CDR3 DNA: TGTGCCAGTAGTACCCCCCGTGGACAGGGATTCAACACTGAAGCTTTCTTT.

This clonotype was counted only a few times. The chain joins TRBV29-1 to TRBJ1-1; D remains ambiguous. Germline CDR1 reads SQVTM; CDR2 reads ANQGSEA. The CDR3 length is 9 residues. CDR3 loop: CTDGGEAFF. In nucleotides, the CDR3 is TGCACCGACGGCGGGGAAGCTTTCTTT.

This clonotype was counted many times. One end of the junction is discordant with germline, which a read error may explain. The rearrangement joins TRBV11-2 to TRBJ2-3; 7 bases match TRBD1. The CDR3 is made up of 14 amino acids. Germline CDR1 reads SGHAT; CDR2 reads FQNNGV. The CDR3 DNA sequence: TGTGCCAGCAGCCTAGACAGGGTTATAGATACGCAGTATTTT. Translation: CASSLDRVIDTQYF.

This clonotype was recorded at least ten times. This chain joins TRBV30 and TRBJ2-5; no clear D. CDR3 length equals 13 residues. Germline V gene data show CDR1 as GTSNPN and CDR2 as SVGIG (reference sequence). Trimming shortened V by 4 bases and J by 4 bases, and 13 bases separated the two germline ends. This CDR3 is CAWNFGWGETQYF. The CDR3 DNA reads TGTGCCTGGAACTTCGGATGGGGAGAGACCCAGTACTTC.

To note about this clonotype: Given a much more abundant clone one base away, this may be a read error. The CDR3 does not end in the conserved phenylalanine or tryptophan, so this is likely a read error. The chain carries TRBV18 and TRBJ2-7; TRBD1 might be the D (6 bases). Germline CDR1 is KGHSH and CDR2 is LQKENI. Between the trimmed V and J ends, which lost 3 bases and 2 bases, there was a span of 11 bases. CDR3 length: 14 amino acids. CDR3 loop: CASSPRGGTYEQYL. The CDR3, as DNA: TGTGCCAGCTCACCGAGAGGGGGAACCTACGAGCAGTACTTG.

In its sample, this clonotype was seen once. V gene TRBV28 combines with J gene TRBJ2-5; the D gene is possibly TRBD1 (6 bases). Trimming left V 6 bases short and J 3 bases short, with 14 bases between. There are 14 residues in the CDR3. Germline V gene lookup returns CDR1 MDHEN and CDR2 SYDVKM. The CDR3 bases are TGTGCCAGCAGCAAACGGGACACCGAAGAGACCCAGTACTTC. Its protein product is CASSKRDTEETQYF.

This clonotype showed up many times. CDR3 region: CASSIWGPPSNTEAFF. CDR3 DNA sequence: TGTGCCAGTAGTATATGGGGTCCACCAAGCAACACTGAAGCTTTCTTT. This chain uses TRBV19 with TRBJ1-1; unclear D gene. V shed 2 bases and J shed 2 bases, with 15 bases lying between them. Germline lookup yields CDR1 LNHDA and CDR2 SQIVND (reference sequence). The CDR3 loop spans 16 amino acids.

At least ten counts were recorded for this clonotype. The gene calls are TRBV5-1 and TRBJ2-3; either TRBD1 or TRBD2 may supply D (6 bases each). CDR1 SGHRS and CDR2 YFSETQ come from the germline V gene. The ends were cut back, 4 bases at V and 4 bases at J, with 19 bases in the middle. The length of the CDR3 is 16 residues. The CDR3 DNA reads TGCGCCAGCAGCCGGAACGGCGGGACAATCGCAGATACGCAGTATTTT. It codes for CASSRNGGTIADTQYF. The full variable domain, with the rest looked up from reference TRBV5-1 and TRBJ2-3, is KAGVTQTPRYLIKTRGQQVTLSCSPISGHRSVSWYQQTPGQGLQFLFEYFSETQRNKGNFPGRFSGRQFSNSRSEMNVSTLELGDSALYLCASSRNGGTIADTQYFGPGTRLTVL.

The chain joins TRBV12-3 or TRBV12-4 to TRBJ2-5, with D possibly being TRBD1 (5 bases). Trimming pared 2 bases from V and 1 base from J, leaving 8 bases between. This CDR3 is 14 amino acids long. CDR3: CASSLPDTQETQYF. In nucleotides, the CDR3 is TGTGCCAGCAGTTTACCGGACACCCAAGAGACCCAGTACTTC.

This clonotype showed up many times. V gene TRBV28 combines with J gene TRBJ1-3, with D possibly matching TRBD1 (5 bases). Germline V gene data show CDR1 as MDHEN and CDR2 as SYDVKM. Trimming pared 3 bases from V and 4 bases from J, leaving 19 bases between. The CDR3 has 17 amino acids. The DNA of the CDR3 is TGTGCCAGCAGTTTTGGTGGCGGGGCACTTGTAGGAAACACCATATATTTT. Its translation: CASSFGGGALVGNTIYF.

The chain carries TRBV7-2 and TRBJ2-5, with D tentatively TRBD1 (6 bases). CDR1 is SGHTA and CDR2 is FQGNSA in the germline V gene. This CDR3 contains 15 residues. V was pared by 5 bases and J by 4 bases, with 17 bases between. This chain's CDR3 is CASSPPGTLVETQYF. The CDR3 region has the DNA TGTGCCAGCAGCCCTCCCGGGACACTCGTAGAGACCCAGTACTTC.

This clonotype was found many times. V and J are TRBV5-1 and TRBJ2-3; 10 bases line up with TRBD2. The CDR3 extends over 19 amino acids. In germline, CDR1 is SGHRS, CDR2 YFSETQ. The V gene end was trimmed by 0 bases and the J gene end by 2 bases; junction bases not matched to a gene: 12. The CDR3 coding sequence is TGCGCCAGCAGCTTGGCGTTGATCCCAGCGGGAGGGTCCACAGATACGCAGTATTTT. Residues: CASSLALIPAGGSTDTQYF. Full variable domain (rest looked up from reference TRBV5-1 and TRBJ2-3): KAGVTQTPRYLIKTRGQQVTLSCSPISGHRSVSWYQQTPGQGLQFLFEYFSETQRNKGNFPGRFSGRQFSNSRSEMNVSTLELGDSALYLCASSLALIPAGGSTDTQYFGPGTRLTVL.

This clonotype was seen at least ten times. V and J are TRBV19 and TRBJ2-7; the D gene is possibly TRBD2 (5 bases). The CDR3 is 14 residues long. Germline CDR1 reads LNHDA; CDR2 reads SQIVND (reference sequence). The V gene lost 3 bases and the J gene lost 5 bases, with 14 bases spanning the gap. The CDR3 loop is CASSMDSNLDEQYF. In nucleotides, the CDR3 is TGTGCCAGTAGTATGGACTCTAACTTGGACGAGCAGTACTTC.

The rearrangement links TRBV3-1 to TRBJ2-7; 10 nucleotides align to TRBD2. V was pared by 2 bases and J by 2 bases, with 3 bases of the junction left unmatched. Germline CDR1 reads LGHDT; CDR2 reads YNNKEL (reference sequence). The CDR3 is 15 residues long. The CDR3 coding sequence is TGTGCCAGCAGCCAAATAGGACTAGCGGCCTACGAGCAGTACTTC. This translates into CASSQIGLAAYEQYF.

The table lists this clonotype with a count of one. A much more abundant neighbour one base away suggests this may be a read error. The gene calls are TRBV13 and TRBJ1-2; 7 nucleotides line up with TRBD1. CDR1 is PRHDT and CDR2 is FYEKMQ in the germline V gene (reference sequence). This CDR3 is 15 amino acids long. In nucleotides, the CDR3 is TGTGCCAGCAGCCCGGGGGACAGCGGGAGGTATGGCTACATCTTC. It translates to CASSPGDSGRYGYIF.

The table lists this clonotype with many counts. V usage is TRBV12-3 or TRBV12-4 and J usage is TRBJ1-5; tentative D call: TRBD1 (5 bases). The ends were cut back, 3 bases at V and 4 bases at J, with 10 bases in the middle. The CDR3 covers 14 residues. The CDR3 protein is CASSLSTVNQPQHF. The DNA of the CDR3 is TGTGCCAGCAGTTTGTCGACAGTTAATCAGCCCCAGCATTTT.

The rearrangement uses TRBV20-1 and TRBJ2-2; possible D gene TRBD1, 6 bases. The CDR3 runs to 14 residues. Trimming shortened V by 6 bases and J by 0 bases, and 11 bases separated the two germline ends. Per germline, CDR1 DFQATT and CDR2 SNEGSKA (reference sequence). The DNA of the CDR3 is TGCAGTGCCGCGGACAGAACGAACACCGGGGAGCTGTTTTTT. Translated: CSAADRTNTGELFF.

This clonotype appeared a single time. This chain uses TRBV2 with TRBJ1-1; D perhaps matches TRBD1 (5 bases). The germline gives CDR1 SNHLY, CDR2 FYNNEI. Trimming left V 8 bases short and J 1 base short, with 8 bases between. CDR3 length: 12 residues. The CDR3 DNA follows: TGTGCCAGCGGGACCTCGAACACTGAAGCTTTCTTT. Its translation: CASGTSNTEAFF.

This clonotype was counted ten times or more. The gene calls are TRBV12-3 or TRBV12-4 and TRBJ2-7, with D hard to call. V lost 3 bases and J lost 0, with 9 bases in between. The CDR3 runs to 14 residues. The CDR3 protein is CASSFRLSSYEQYF. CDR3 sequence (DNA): TGTGCCAGCAGTTTCCGTCTGAGCTCCTACGAGCAGTACTTC.

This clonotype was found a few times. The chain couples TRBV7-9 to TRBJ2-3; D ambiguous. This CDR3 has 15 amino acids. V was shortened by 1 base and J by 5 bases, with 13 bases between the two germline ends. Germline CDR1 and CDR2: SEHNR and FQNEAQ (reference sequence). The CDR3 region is CASSLVQDVVDTQYF. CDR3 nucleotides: TGTGCCAGCAGCTTAGTCCAGGACGTGGTAGATACGCAGTATTTT.

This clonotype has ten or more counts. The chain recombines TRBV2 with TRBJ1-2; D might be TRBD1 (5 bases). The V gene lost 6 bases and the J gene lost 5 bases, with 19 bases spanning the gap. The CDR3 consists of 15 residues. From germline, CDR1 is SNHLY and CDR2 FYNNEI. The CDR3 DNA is TGTGCCAGCAGCGAGGGACGAGGCGCTTATTATGGCTACACCTTC. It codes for CASSEGRGAYYGYTF.

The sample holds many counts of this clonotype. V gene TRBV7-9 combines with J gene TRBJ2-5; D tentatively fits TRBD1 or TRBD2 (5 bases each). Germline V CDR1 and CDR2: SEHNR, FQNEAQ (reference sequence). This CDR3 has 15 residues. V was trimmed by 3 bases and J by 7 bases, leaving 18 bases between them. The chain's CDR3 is CASSFGLGGLGTQYF. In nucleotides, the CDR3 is TGTGCCAGCAGCTTTGGACTTGGGGGATTGGGGACCCAGTACTTC.

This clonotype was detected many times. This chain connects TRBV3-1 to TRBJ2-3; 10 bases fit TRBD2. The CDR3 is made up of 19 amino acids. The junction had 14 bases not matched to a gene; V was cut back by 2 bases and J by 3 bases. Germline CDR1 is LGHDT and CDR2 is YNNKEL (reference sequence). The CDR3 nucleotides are TGTGCCAGCAGCCAACATCCCCCGGTCCAGCGGGAGGGGACAGATACGCAGTATTTT. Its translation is CASSQHPPVQREGTDTQYF.

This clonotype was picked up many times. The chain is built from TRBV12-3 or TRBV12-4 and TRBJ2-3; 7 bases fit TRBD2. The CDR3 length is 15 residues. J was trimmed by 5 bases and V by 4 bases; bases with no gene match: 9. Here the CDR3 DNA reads TGTGCCAGCAGTTCTACTAGCGAGGGGAGAGATACGCAGTATTTT. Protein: CASSSTSEGRDTQYF.

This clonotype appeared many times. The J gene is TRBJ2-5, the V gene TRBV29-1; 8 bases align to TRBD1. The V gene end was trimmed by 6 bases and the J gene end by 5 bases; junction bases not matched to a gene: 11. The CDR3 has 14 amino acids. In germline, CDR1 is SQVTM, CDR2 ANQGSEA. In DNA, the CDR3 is TGCAGCGTGTGGGGATCAGGGGGCGGGGAGACCCAGTACTTC. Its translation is CSVWGSGGGETQYF.

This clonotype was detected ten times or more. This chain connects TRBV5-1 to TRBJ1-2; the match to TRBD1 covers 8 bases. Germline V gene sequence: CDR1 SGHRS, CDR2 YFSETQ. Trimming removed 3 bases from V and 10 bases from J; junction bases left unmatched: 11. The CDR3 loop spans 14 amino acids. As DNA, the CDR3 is TGCGCCAGCAGCTCGATCAACAGGGGGGTAGACTACACCTTC. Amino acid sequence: CASSSINRGVDYTF.

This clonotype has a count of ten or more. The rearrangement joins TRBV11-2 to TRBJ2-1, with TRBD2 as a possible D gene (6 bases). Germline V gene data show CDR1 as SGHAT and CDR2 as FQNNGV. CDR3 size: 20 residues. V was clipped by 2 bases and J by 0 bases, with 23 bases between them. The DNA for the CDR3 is TGTGCCAGCAGCTTATCTCTCGAATACGGACGGGAGAGCTCCTACAATGAGCAGTTCTTC. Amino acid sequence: CASSLSLEYGRESSYNEQFF.

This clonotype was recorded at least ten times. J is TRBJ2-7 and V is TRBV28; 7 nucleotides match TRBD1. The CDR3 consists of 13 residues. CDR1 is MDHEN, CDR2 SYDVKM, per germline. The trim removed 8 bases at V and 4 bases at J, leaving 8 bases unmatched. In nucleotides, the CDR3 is TGTGCCAGCCACAAACAGGGGTGGTACGAGCAGTACTTC. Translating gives CASHKQGWYEQYF.

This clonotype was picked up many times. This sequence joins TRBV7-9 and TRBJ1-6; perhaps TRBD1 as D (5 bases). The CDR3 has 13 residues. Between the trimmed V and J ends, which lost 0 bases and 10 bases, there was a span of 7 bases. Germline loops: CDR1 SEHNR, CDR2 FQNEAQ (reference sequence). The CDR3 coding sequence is TGTGCCAGCAGCTTAGCGGGGGAATCACCCCTCCACTTT. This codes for CASSLAGESPLHF.

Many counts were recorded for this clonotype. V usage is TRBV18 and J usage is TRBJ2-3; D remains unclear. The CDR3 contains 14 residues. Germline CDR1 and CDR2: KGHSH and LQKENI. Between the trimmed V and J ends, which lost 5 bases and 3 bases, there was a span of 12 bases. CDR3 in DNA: TGTGCCAGCTCATCCCTGGATTTGACAGATACGCAGTATTTT. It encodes CASSSLDLTDTQYF.

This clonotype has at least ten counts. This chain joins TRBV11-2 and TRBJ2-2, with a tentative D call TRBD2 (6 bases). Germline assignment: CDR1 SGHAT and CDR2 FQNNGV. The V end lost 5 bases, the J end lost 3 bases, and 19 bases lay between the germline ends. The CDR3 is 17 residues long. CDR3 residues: CASSPRSGTLDTGELFF. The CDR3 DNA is TGTGCCAGCAGCCCCCGGTCCGGGACTCTCGACACCGGGGAGCTGTTTTTT.